This record covers a single T cell receptor (beta chain). This specimen comes from a study of blood T cell repertoires in COVID-19. Looking at the study overall: T cells, B-cell-depleted T cells, or PBMCs supplied cDNA or gDNA.

Seattle patients were enrolled while actively infected and followed longitudinally. This table comes from immunoSEQ multiplex PCR, and its TCRdb copy is limited to in-frame clones, with some not included. The profile shows approximately 110,000 clones, around 74% of them singletons. CDR1 is MDHEN, CDR2 SYDVKM, per germline. The CDR3 totals 15 residues. V shed 5 bases and J shed 0 bases, with 8 bases lying between them. This TCR was recovered from a man at least 80 years old with COVID-19, enrolled during active disease. The chain couples TRBV28 to TRBJ2-6; D is undetermined. What was sequenced was peripheral blood. DNA for the CDR3: TGTGCCAGCAGTCCGCCCGGCTCTGGGGCCAACGTCCTGACTTTC. Encoded protein: CASSPPGSGANVLTF.